The clone carrying this T cell receptor beta chain was counted only a few times. This CDR3 has 14 amino acids. Trimming took off 3 bases at V and 7 bases at J, with 13 bases between the two ends. Germline CDR1 reads LNHDA; CDR2 reads SQIVND (reference sequence). These data come from a study of blood T cell repertoires in COVID-19. Study-level background: COVID-19 samples collected from the United States, Italy and Spain covered acute and convalescent phases. PBMCs, B-cell-depleted T cells, or T cells were the source of the cDNA or gDNA that made up the material.

In the authors' workflow: Quantification of nucleated cells was approximated via reference gene primer amplification. Generated by immunoSEQ multiplex PCR, the TCRdb table keeps only in-frame clones and is missing some. The V and J calls and the clone size are those of that table, but D and trimming were determined from the DNA. The sample records 60,000 to 75,000 clones, 65% to 80% being singletons. This receptor was obtained from a woman between 50 and 59 years old with acute or convalescent COVID-19. The V call is TRBV19, the J call TRBJ2-4; possibly TRBD2 for D (7 bases). Sequencing used peripheral blood. This CDR3 is CASSIGGASNIQYF. Written as DNA, the CDR3 is TGTGCCAGTAGTATTGGGGGGGCTTCGAACATTCAGTACTTC.